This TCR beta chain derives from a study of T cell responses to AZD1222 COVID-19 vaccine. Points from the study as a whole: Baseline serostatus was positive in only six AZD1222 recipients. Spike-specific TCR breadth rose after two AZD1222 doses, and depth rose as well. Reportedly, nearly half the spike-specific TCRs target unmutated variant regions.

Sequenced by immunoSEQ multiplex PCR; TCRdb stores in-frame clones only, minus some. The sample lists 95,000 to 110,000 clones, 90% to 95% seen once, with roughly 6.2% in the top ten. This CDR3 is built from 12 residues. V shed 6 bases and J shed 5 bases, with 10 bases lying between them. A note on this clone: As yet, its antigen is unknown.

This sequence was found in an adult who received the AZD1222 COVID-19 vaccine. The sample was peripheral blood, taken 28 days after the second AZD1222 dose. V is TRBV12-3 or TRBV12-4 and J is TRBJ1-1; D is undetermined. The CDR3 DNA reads TGTGCCAGCAGGGGCGGCGGGACTGAAGCTTTCTTT. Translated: CASRGGGTEAFF.